This T cell receptor (beta chain) was captured by sequencing in a study of blood T cell repertoires in COVID-19. About the study: From the United States, Italy and Spain came samples of acute and convalescent COVID-19. The cDNA or gDNA used as material had been derived from T cells, B-cell-depleted T cells, or PBMCs.

With V trimmed by 6 bases and J by 0 bases, 13 bases remained unmatched. The CDR3 totals 17 residues. Per the germline V gene, CDR1 is SGHRS and CDR2 is YFSETQ. Study processing details: Amplification of reference gene primers provided the estimated nucleated cell counts. Clones were sequenced by immunoSEQ multiplex PCR, and TCRdb holds only the in-frame ones, with some missing. For V, J and clone size, that table is used; D and trimming come from the DNA. The sample gives 30,000 to 40,000 clones, over 85% of which show up once; around 5.2% is in the top ten. The clonotype comes from a human donor in a cohort sampled during active COVID-19. The specimen was peripheral blood. The chain links TRBV5-1 to TRBJ2-7; 9 nucleotides agree with TRBD1. The CDR3 protein is CASTTTWDRVDSYEQYF. DNA of the CDR3: TGCGCCAGCACCACTACATGGGACAGGGTGGACTCCTACGAGCAGTACTTC.